This TCR beta chain was sequenced for a study of shared clonotypes between healthy human individuals (TCRdb year 2020). For the study in its entirety: A few men and two women, aged 18 to 49 years, made up the cohort. Blood TCR repertoires of about 5 healthy adults were deeply sequenced to estimate repertoire size and the extent of clonotype sharing between individuals. To increase sequencing depth and limit assay-specific biases, TCR repertoire library preparation and sequencing were carried out by different laboratories using diverse techniques. For each donor, CD4 naive and CD4 memory were each run on three plates, CD8 naive on two plates, and CD8 memory on one plate. Between about 0.8 and 8.9 billion PBMCs per donor were obtained by leukapheresis.

Healthy HIV-negative adults with no recently reported acute infections or vaccinations were included as donors. All donors were Caucasian adults living in Nashville, Tennessee, USA. CD4+ T cells were enriched by magnetic negative selection; naive cells were then positively selected on CD45RA, and the negative fraction formed the memory subset. Blood was collected by leukapheresis, and PBMCs were isolated by Ficoll-Histopaque density gradient centrifugation and then cryopreserved in liquid nitrogen vapor phase. Analytical flow cytometry was used to check the purity and quantity of each magnetically sorted T cell population. Genomic DNA was isolated from every sorted fraction and measured by UV absorbance on a Nanodrop 2000c. Using the deep immunoSEQ assay, TCR CDR3 regions were amplified from genomic DNA by multiplex PCR. Genomic DNA extracted from each cell subset was distributed evenly over all wells of several immunoSEQ 96-well plates, and each plate served as one replicate. For sorted subsets, each replicate PCR was loaded with around 220 ng genomic DNA, equivalent to about 33,000 T cell genomes. Purified libraries were measured with a Qubit 3.0 fluorometer, size-checked on a Bioanalyzer 2100, and measured again with the KAPA Library Quantification kit. Every immunoSEQ 96-well plate was sequenced on a separate single-read 150-cycle Illumina NextSeq 550 flow cell. Per the authors' processing: Because the immunoSEQ output held only junctional sequences and lacked quality scores, the filtering could not match the filtering applied to full-length reads. To assign V/J genes and CDR3, sequences were annotated against IMGT germline references using PyIR, a Python wrapper for IgBLAST v1.9. Any read was removed if the V/J assignment was weak (E-value above 1e-6), the CDR3 was missing, or the read contained stop codons, out-of-frame junctions, or ambiguous translated residues. V3J clonotypes were defined as sequences sharing an identical inferred V gene, J gene, and CDR3 amino acid sequence. The percentage overlap between two repertoires was calculated by dividing the number of shared unique clonotypes by the size of the smaller repertoire. RTK rarefaction, the Chao1 estimator, and Recon v2.1 estimates of unobserved clonotypes were used to assess repertoire richness. OLGA was used to compute generation probabilities for all TCRbeta clonotypes that the gDNA method yielded from a few donors. As stored in TCRdb, this immuneACCESS dataset retains in-frame rearrangements with V and J assigned. A fraction of the clones does not appear; measured against another copy, unresolved V genes explain less than half of the discrepancy, and the remainder lacks a known reason. From that table come the V and J calls and clone size; the DNA was used to work out D and trimming. Here the sample has about 2.3 million clones; roughly 92% occur a single time. The ten largest clones take up around 0.38% of the sample.

A word on this clone: The specificity of this receptor is unknown. There are no base qualities to consult, and no much larger clone falls within one base. Other DNA sequences in this sample translate to the same CDR3.

CDR1 SGHAT and CDR2 FQNNGV are derived from the germline V gene. The CDR3 runs 14 amino acids, cysteine and phenylalanine included. The sequence is cut down to CDR3 DNA, 42 bases in frame from base 1. V is clipped by 5 bases and J by 0 bases, and the sequence between their germline boundaries is 5 bases long. Overall results and qualifications from the work: When a handful of donors were compared, the shared fraction of clonotypes was 5% to 6.5% for naive CD4, over 3% for naive CD8, more than 2% for memory CD4, and roughly 0.43% for memory CD8. Naive subsets generally had larger estimated clonotype richness than memory subsets did. The small number of donors limited the genetic and exposure-history diversity represented. Based on pairwise subsampling, the degree of clonotype sharing among donors was expected to be affected by sequencing depth. Incomplete sequencing was indicated by rarefaction of sorted-subset datasets, despite the large sequencing depth. Sampling was limited to blood, and TCR repertoires in tissue likely differ from TCR repertoires in blood. Compared with non-shared clonotypes, the clonotypes found in all four sorted-subset donors had higher generation probabilities.

Recombination connected TRBV11-2 to TRBJ2-6; the D gene identity is not certain. Sequencing used naive CD4+ T cells from PBMCs. The cell subset or site label, as the study defines it: CD45RA+ positively selected. This TCR derives from a man aged 18 to 29 in good health. Some clones in this sample may be carry-over from other donors' samples. The nucleotide sequence reads TGTGCCAGCAGCCCTGCCTCTGGGGCCAACGTCCTGACTTTC. Its protein product is CASSPASGANVLTF.